Detailed here is one TCR beta chain. Its antigen is unidentified. These data belong to a study of cytomegalovirus exposure and HLA in healthy donors. After removal of 1 base from V and 8 bases from J, the junction contained 6 bases not matched to a gene. Germline V gene lookup returns CDR1 SGHKS and CDR2 YYEKEE (reference sequence). The CDR3 sequence is 14 residues long. The study's findings and limits: The study designated 150 or so TCR beta chains cytomegalovirus-associated. In an earlier analysis, most TCR beta V segments were productive about 87% or about 30% of the time. Solely CMV serostatus was available to characterize immune exposure. When analyzed later, a missense DCLRE1C variant was found to be linked to TCR beta V- and J-gene trimming.

The PCR used 60 Vbeta and 13 Jbeta primers. TCRdb keeps only in-frame clones here, not all; method: immunoSEQ multiplex PCR. The table lists around 130,000 clones, more than 60% of them singletons. The source material was PBMCs. The source is a woman aged 40 to 50 in good health and CMV-seropositive. This chain joins TRBV5-5 and TRBJ1-2; TRBD1 matches at 9 bases. CDR3 DNA sequence: TGTGCCAGCAGCTTGACCACAGGGGGCGGGGGCTACACCTTC. It translates to CASSLTTGGGGYTF.